This record concerns one T cell receptor beta chain sequence. Only in-frame clones appear in the TCRdb table, and some are missing; sequencing was by immunoSEQ multiplex PCR. The sample holds roughly 260,000 clones; about 90% are singletons and the top ten take around 2.5%. The sample originates from a study of blood T cell repertoires in COVID-19. Trimming left V 1 base short and J 4 bases short, with 12 bases between. Germline CDR1 SGHRS, CDR2 YFSETQ. This CDR3 is 14 amino acids long. This rearrangement joins TRBV5-1 to TRBJ2-7; D is possibly TRBD1 (6 bases). The receptor comes from a woman in her forties or fifties with acute or convalescent COVID-19. The sequencing sample was made of peripheral blood. The CDR3 reads CASSLSGAPYEQYF. The DNA for the CDR3 is TGCGCCAGCAGCTTGTCAGGGGCCCCGTACGAGCAGTACTTC.